This T cell receptor gamma chain was sequenced in a study of gammadelta T cells in human blood (dated by TCRdb to about 2020). CDR1 and CDR2 were assigned from the germline V gene (reference sequence) as VTNTFY and YDVSTARD. V and J are trimmed by 6 bases and 1 base, and the gene matches miss 12 bases of the junction. From cysteine to phenylalanine, the CDR3 is 15 amino acids long. Just CDR3 DNA is preserved here, 45 bases in frame from base 1. Concerning this clone itself: The antigen it recognizes is unknown. This clone may be a read error of a much larger clone one base away.

Study-level results and caveats: The study reported that microbial exposure appeared to drive polyclonal expansion of innate gamma-delta T cells immediately after birth.

Libraries were prepared through RT-PCR. Sequencing used an Illumina MiSeq. Clonotypes were called again by TCRdb from the public reads via CATT, and duplicate nucleotide sequences were then merged into one entry. The sample profile shows several hundred gamma-chain clones; roughly 9.8% of them were found once. The ten largest clones represent 28% of the sample. Sequencing was carried out using non-Vgamma9Vdelta2 gamma-delta T cells from cord blood. The V gene is TRGV3 and the J gene is TRGJ1 or TRGJ2. This sequence originates from a newborn. The DNA sequence is given as TGTGCCACCTGGCCCTCCTCTTCTAATTATTATAAGAAACTCTTT. Translation gives CATWPSSSNYYKKLF.